The clone carrying this T cell receptor beta chain occurred a few times. The antigen is unknown. This entry comes from a study of T cell repertoires in cytomegalovirus infection. Study-wide background: Public TCR beta signatures marked donors with CMV infection and the matching HLA.

There are 15 residues in the CDR3. Germline V lookup: CDR1 SGHTA, CDR2 FQGNSA. After removal of 0 bases from V and 5 bases from J, the junction contained 4 bases not matched to a gene. TCRdb re-analysed the reads in MiXCR, keeping a single row per CDR3 protein. The table lists under 350,000 distinct CDR3 sequences, less than 25% of them singletons, with under 25% in the top ten. The sequence came from a human donor in good health (CMV status not recorded). Some clones in this sample may be carry-over from other donors' samples. The rearrangement uses TRBV7-2 and TRBJ1-5; 7 bases line up with TRBD1. The sequencing used cultured PBMCs, collected from culture after CMV antigen stimulation. The CDR3 bases are TGTGCCAGCAGCTTAGCGGGACAGAGGCATCAGCCCCAGCATTTT. Translating gives CASSLAGQRHQPQHF.